What follows are 25 T cell receptor beta chains derived from one specimen sequenced in a study of shared clonotypes between healthy human individuals. Only in-frame clones appear in the TCRdb table, and some are missing; sequencing was by immunoSEQ multiplex PCR. The sample has a few million clones, around 94% seen once. Input material: naive CD4+ T cells sorted from blood. Subset specified: CD45RA+ positively selected. Source of these receptors: a man between 18 and 29 years old in good health.

The rearrangement uses TRBV30 and TRBJ1-5, with no clear D. The CDR3 is 12 amino acids. The V gene lost 2 bases and the J gene lost 4 bases, with 6 bases spanning the gap. Germline values: CDR1 GTSNPN, CDR2 SVGIG (reference sequence). The CDR3 loop reads CAWSKANQPQHF. The CDR3 DNA sequence: TGTGCCTGGAGTAAGGCGAATCAGCCCCAGCATTTT. Using reference TRBV30 and TRBJ1-5 for the parts outside the CDR3, the full variable domain is SQTIHQWPATLVQPVGSPLSLECTVEGTSNPNLYWYRQAAGRGLQLLFYSVGIGQISSEVPQNLSASRPQDRQFILSSKKLLLSDSGFYLCAWSKANQPQHFGDGTRLSIL.

This clone is a singleton in its sample. The chain recombines TRBV10-3 with TRBJ2-7; D is unresolved. CDR1 is ENHRY, CDR2 SYGVKD, per germline. The V and J ends lost 5 bases and 3 bases respectively, with 11 bases between them. The length of the CDR3 is 13 residues. The CDR3 DNA follows: TGTGCCATCAGTAAGGGCCCAAACTACGAGCAGTACTTC. It encodes CAISKGPNYEQYF.

The rearrangement uses TRBV5-1 and TRBJ1-5, with D hard to call. Deletions cut 1 base from V and 0 bases from J, with 2 bases between. The germline gives CDR1 SGHRS, CDR2 YFSETQ. The CDR3 has 13 residues. In DNA form, the CDR3 reads TGCGCCAGCAGCTTGTTTAGCAATCAGCCCCAGCATTTT. It is translated as CASSLFSNQPQHF.

The gene calls are TRBV7-2 and TRBJ2-3; 8 bases align to TRBD2. The CDR3 is 15 amino acids. CDR1 SGHTA and CDR2 FQGNSA come from the germline V gene. J lost 1 base, V lost 1 base, and 1 base had no gene match. The CDR3: CASSLGLARTDTQYF. In nucleotides, the CDR3 is TGTGCCAGCAGCTTAGGACTAGCGCGCACAGATACGCAGTATTTT.

This chain uses TRBV5-1 with TRBJ1-2; D is perhaps TRBD1 (6 bases). Between the trimmed V and J ends, which lost 1 base and 7 bases, there was a span of 14 bases. The CDR3 is 14 residues long. Germline-derived CDR1 and CDR2 are SGHRS and YFSETQ. The CDR3 here is CASSLPQGQSGYTF. In DNA, the CDR3 is TGCGCCAGCAGCTTGCCGCAGGGGCAGAGTGGCTACACCTTC.

The J gene is TRBJ1-5, the V gene TRBV30, with unresolved D. Trimming took off 0 bases at V and 9 bases at J, with 6 bases between the two ends. Germline loops: CDR1 GTSNPN, CDR2 SVGIG (reference sequence). The CDR3 is 11 residues long. This chain's CDR3 is CAWSVAGPQHF. The DNA for the CDR3 is TGTGCCTGGAGTGTAGCGGGGCCCCAGCATTTT.

The chain recombines TRBV7-9 with TRBJ2-5; D ambiguous. From germline, CDR1 is SEHNR and CDR2 FQNEAQ (reference sequence). The CDR3 is 14 amino acids. V was cut by 7 bases and J by 2 bases, with 14 bases left in between. For the CDR3, the DNA is TGTGCCAGCACCTCCGAGGTGGCTCAAGAGACCCAGTACTTC. Its translation: CASTSEVAQETQYF.

The V gene is TRBV5-1, the J gene TRBJ2-7; D might be TRBD2 (6 bases). The CDR3 has 14 residues. The V end was cut by 2 bases, the J end by 2 bases, with 11 bases between. CDR1 SGHRS and CDR2 YFSETQ come from the germline V gene. CDR3 region: CASSFGSVTYEQYF. CDR3 nucleotides: TGCGCCAGCAGCTTCGGGAGCGTTACCTACGAGCAGTACTTC.

A note on this clone: The sample carries other DNA sequences with the same CDR3. CDR3 sequence reads: CASSVGSGNQPQHF. CDR3 DNA sequence: TGTGCCAGCAGTGTAGGGTCAGGGAATCAGCCCCAGCATTTT. The chain couples TRBV2 to TRBJ1-5, with D possibly TRBD1 on 5 matching bases. The CDR3 sequence is 14 residues long. Between the trimmed V and J ends, which lost 4 bases and 4 bases, there was a span of 11 bases. Germline V CDR1 and CDR2: SNHLY, FYNNEI.

With regard to this clone: Other DNA sequences in this specimen translate into the identical CDR3. This chain uses TRBV7-2 with TRBJ2-2; D perhaps matches TRBD2 (6 bases). The CDR3 length is 15 residues. Germline assignment: CDR1 SGHTA and CDR2 FQGNSA. V lost 1 base to trimming and J lost 4 bases, with 10 bases between them. The CDR3 region has the DNA TGTGCCAGCAGCTTAGGGGGACTTGGCACCGGGGAGCTGTTTTTT. As protein: CASSLGGLGTGELFF. The whole variable domain, filled in from reference TRBV7-2 and TRBJ2-2, reads GAGVSQSPSNKVTEKGKDVELRCDPISGHTALYWYRQSLGQGLEFLIYFQGNSAPDKSGLPSDRFSAERTGGSVSTLTIQRTQQEDSAVYLCASSLGGLGTGELFFGEGSRLTVL.

J is TRBJ1-5 and V is TRBV28; no definite D call. Germline CDR1 reads MDHEN; CDR2 reads SYDVKM. Trimming took 1 base from V and 5 from J, leaving 9 bases between them. The length of the CDR3 is 14 residues. CDR3 residues: CASSLYPTDQPQHF. CDR3 coding DNA: TGTGCCAGCAGTTTATACCCCACAGATCAGCCCCAGCATTTT. The whole variable domain, remainder taken from reference TRBV28 and TRBJ1-5, is DVKVTQSSRYLVKRTGEKVFLECVQDMDHENMFWYRQDPGLGLRLIYFSYDVKMKEKGDIPEGYSVSREKKERFSLILESASTNQTSMYLCASSLYPTDQPQHFGDGTRLSIL.

V is TRBV6-6 and J is TRBJ2-2, with D possibly being TRBD2 (6 bases). Deletions cut 2 bases from V and 6 bases from J, with 13 bases between. The CDR3 extends over 15 amino acids. From germline, CDR1 is MNHNY and CDR2 SVGAGI (reference sequence). The CDR3 coding sequence is TGTGCCAGCAGTTACGGAGGGTTTTTGGCCGGGGAGCTGTTTTTT. It encodes CASSYGGFLAGELFF.

The chain combines TRBV7-2 with TRBJ1-3; no reliable D call. Trimming removed 5 bases from V and 2 bases from J, with 13 bases in between. Germline V gene lookup returns CDR1 SGHTA and CDR2 FQGNSA. The CDR3 totals 15 residues. As DNA, the CDR3 is TGTGCCAGCAGCCTCGACATTGGAACTGGAAACACCATATATTTT. Encoded protein: CASSLDIGTGNTIYF.

The V call is TRBV5-1, the J call TRBJ2-5; perhaps TRBD1 as D (5 bases). The CDR3 extends over 16 amino acids. Germline V CDR1 and CDR2: SGHRS, YFSETQ. Trimming took 5 bases from V and 4 from J, leaving 21 bases between them. Written as DNA, the CDR3 is TGCGCCAGCAGGCGAGGAGATCCAGGGAACGGAGAGACCCAGTACTTC. Its protein product is CASRRGDPGNGETQYF.

V is TRBV30 and J is TRBJ1-4; TRBD1 aligns across 8 bases. The CDR3 extends over 14 amino acids. J was trimmed by 7 bases and V by 5 bases; bases with no gene match: 9. Germline values: CDR1 GTSNPN, CDR2 SVGIG (reference sequence). CDR3 bases: TGTGCCTGGGAGACAGGGGTAGGCGGTGAAAAACTGTTTTTT. Its protein is CAWETGVGGEKLFF.

Comments on this clone: Different DNA sequences within this sample yield the same CDR3. V is TRBV11-2 and J is TRBJ2-5; D remains unclear. The CDR3 sequence is 13 residues long. Trimming removed 5 bases at V and 4 bases at J, with 11 bases between. Germline CDR1 is SGHAT and CDR2 is FQNNGV. CDR3 region: CASSRGGGETQYF. Here the CDR3 DNA reads TGTGCCAGCAGCCGAGGCGGTGGAGAGACCCAGTACTTC.

The chain employs TRBV7-2 and TRBJ1-6; possible D gene TRBD1, 6 bases. The CDR3 totals 14 residues. Trimming pared 5 bases from V and 7 bases from J, leaving 12 bases between. Germline CDR1 reads SGHTA; CDR2 reads FQGNSA. The CDR3 region has the DNA TGTGCCAGCAGCAATGGACAGAGAAATTCACCCCTCCACTTT. This codes for CASSNGQRNSPLHF.

The V and J genes are TRBV18 and TRBJ1-3; TRBD1 is a possible D gene (6 bases). Trimming left V 3 bases short and J 0 bases short, with 12 bases between. The CDR3 loop spans 16 amino acids. Per the germline V gene, CDR1 is KGHSH and CDR2 is LQKENI. CDR3 coding DNA: TGTGCCAGCTCACCTGCGGGACACGACTCTGGAAACACCATATATTTT. Residues: CASSPAGHDSGNTIYF.

The chain couples TRBV14 to TRBJ2-5; D may be TRBD1 or TRBD2 (5 bases each). Germline CDR1 reads SGHDN; CDR2 reads FVKESK. This CDR3 has 15 amino acids. V lost 1 base and J lost 5, with 14 bases in between. This chain's CDR3 is CASSQVRGEKETQYF. CDR3 bases: TGTGCCAGCAGCCAAGTTAGAGGGGAGAAGGAGACCCAGTACTTC.

This chain joins TRBV5-1 and TRBJ1-4; D is undetermined. V lost 2 bases, J lost 8 bases, and 13 bases lay in between. Looked up from germline, CDR1 is SGHRS and CDR2 is YFSETQ. This CDR3 is 14 amino acids long. The CDR3 DNA is TGCGCCAGCAGCTTAAGTTCGCGAGGGGAAAAACTGTTTTTT. It codes for CASSLSSRGEKLFF.

The rearrangement links TRBV9 to TRBJ2-2, with 7 positions matching TRBD2. Losses at the gene ends were 0 bases for V and 4 bases for J; bases not matched to a gene: 15. There are 19 residues in the CDR3. Germline CDR1 SGDLS, CDR2 YYNGEE. DNA for the CDR3: TGTGCCAGCAGCGTAGCCCCCACCGCGGGGAGGGCCTTCACCGGGGAGCTGTTTTTT. The encoded protein is CASSVAPTAGRAFTGELFF. Full variable domain (missing parts from reference TRBV9 and TRBJ2-2): DSGVTQTPKHLITATGQRVTLRCSPRSGDLSVYWYQQSLDQGLQFLIQYYNGEERAKGNILERFSAQQFPDLHSELNLSSLELGDSALYFCASSVAPTAGRAFTGELFFGEGSRLTVL.

This rearrangement joins TRBV5-1 to TRBJ2-5, with 9 bases fitting TRBD1. Trimming cost V 6 bases and J 4 bases; bases outside gene matches: 7. This CDR3 has 14 residues. Germline V gives CDR1 SGHRS, CDR2 YFSETQ. CDR3: CASNSQGARETQYF. CDR3 bases: TGCGCCAGCAATTCACAGGGGGCGAGAGAGACCCAGTACTTC.

Note on this clone: Other DNA variants within this sample encode the same CDR3. This sequence joins TRBV10-3 and TRBJ2-7; D is unclear. Trimming took off 6 bases at V and 0 bases at J, with 6 bases between the two ends. CDR1 is ENHRY, CDR2 SYGVKD, per germline. The CDR3 contains 12 residues. The CDR3 reads CAIRTDSYEQYF. Written as DNA, the CDR3 is TGTGCCATCAGGACCGACTCCTACGAGCAGTACTTC.

The CDR3 bases are TGCAGCGTTGGACTAGCGGGGGGGACTTGGGAGACCCAGTACTTC. Protein: CSVGLAGGTWETQYF. The J gene is TRBJ2-5, the V gene TRBV29-1; 14 bases line up with TRBD2. The CDR3 has 15 amino acids. CDR1 SQVTM and CDR2 ANQGSEA come from the germline V gene. The trim removed 4 bases at V and 5 bases at J, leaving 6 bases unmatched.

The rearrangement links TRBV18 to TRBJ2-2; possible D gene TRBD2, 5 bases. Germline values: CDR1 KGHSH, CDR2 LQKENI. The CDR3 extends over 13 amino acids. V lost 2 bases, J lost 6 bases, and 7 bases lay in between. The CDR3 reads CASSPMRAGELFF. The CDR3 DNA is TGTGCCAGCTCACCAATGAGGGCCGGGGAGCTGTTTTTT.